The entry below gives a single T cell receptor (beta chain) sequence along with its context. The antigen is unknown. The CDR3 covers 14 residues. V was clipped by 4 bases and J by 0 bases; unmatched bases: 4. Germline V gene data show CDR1 as SQVTM and CDR2 as ANQGSEA. The data originate from a study of OX40 agonist ivuxolimab in advanced cancers. Study details: Mean age 60 years, range about 23 to 80; 82.7% male. Whole-study results and caveats: It was also the case that some nonresponders had low normalized T-cell clonal expansion.

Clones were sequenced by immunoSEQ multiplex PCR, and TCRdb holds only the in-frame ones, with some missing. This sample has tens of thousands of clones, with about 88% found just once. The material sequenced was CD4+ or CD8+ T cells sorted from blood, taken in a trial of the OX40 agonist ivuxolimab. The chain recombines TRBV29-1 with TRBJ2-3; 7 bases fit TRBD2. The sequence was obtained from an adult with an advanced solid tumor such as melanoma, head and neck, liver or kidney cancer. The CDR3 sequence: CSVAPSGSTDTQYF. The DNA for the CDR3 is TGCAGCGTTGCTCCTAGCGGTAGCACAGATACGCAGTATTTT.